This is a list of T cell receptor beta chains from one sample in a study of T cells in Graves' hyperthyroidism and ophthalmopathy. TCRdb passed the multiplex PCR reads through MiXCR, listing each CDR3 protein once. The sample has hundreds of thousands of distinct CDR3 sequences, roughly 22% seen once. The sequenced material came from blood. The receptors were gathered from a woman in her 70s with Graves' ophthalmopathy. The CDR3 runs from the conserved cysteine through the conserved F or W. A D gene is named only where the DNA matches it firmly. Not all rows give a size; the values are once, few, many and, for expanded clones, a class.

J: TRBJ2-3; size: few; D: .; V: TRBV9; DNA: TGTGCCAGCAGCAACCCCGTGAGGACAGATACGCAGTATTTT; CDR3: CASSNPVRTDTQYF
J: TRBJ2-1; size: .; D: .; V: TRBV4-3; DNA: TGCGCCAGCAGCCAAGATCAATGGGCCTCCCGTGAGCAGTTCTTC; CDR3: CASSQDQWASREQFF
J: TRBJ1-4; size: .; D: TRBD1; V: TRBV7-3; DNA: TGTGCCCACGACAGGGCTCTTAATGAAAAACTGTTTTTT; CDR3: CAHDRALNEKLFF
J: TRBJ1-1; size: few; D: .; V: TRBV28; DNA: TGTGCCAGCAGAGAGCCGGGGCGAGGGACTGAAGCTTTCTTT; CDR3: CASREPGRGTEAFF
J: TRBJ2-3; size: many; D: TRBD2; V: TRBV28; DNA: TGTGCCAGCAGGCCGAGCGGGGTTAGCACAGATACGCAGTATTTT; CDR3: CASRPSGVSTDTQYF
J: TRBJ2-7; size: many; D: .; V: TRBV12-3/TRBV12-4; DNA: TGTGCCAGCAGTCCCGGGACATACTACGAGCAGTACTTC; CDR3: CASSPGTYYEQYF
J: TRBJ2-2; size: many; D: .; V: TRBV6-1; DNA: TGTGCCAGCAGTAGGCAGGGCGGCGGGGAGCTGTTTTTT; CDR3: CASSRQGGGELFF
J: TRBJ2-2; size: .; D: .; V: TRBV7-3; DNA: TGTGCCAGCAGCTCCCGTGGGGGGAACACCGGGGAGCTGTTTTTT; CDR3: CASSSRGGNTGELFF
J: TRBJ2-5; size: .; D: .; V: TRBV28; DNA: TGTGCCAGCAGTCGGCCGACGATGGGGCTGGAGACCCAGTACTTC; CDR3: CASSRPTMGLETQYF
J: TRBJ1-1; size: once; D: TRBD1; V: TRBV7-3; DNA: TGTGCCAGCAGCCTGGACAGGCGACCCAATGAAGCTTCCTTT; CDR3: CASSLDRRPNEASF
J: TRBJ2-7; size: many; D: TRBD1; V: TRBV12-3/TRBV12-4; DNA: TGTGCCAGCAGTAGGGGACAGGGAATAGAACTACGCGAGCAGTACTTC; CDR3: CASSRGQGIELREQYF
J: TRBJ1-1; size: .; D: .; V: TRBV12-3/TRBV12-4; DNA: TGTGCCAGCAGTTTAAAGGGGCTCTCCCTCGGGGTCCGGGGGACTGAAGCTTTCTTT; CDR3: CASSLKGLSLGVRGTEAFF
J: TRBJ2-7; size: .; D: TRBD2; V: TRBV6-1; DNA: TGTGCCAGCAGACCCATAGCGGGTAGCTCCTACGAGCAGTACTTC; CDR3: CASRPIAGSSYEQYF
J: TRBJ1-5; size: .; D: .; V: TRBV30; DNA: TGTGCCTGGAGTCCCCACGGGGCCAATCAGCCCCAGCATTTT; CDR3: CAWSPHGANQPQHF
J: TRBJ1-2; size: once; D: .; V: TRBV5-6; DNA: TGTGCCAGCAGCTCTCAGGGTAGGGGCTACACCTTC; CDR3: CASSSQGRGYTF
J: TRBJ2-1; size: many; D: TRBD1; V: TRBV20-1; DNA: TGCAGTGCCCTAATCCCGGGACAGGGCTATGAGCAGTTCTTC; CDR3: CSALIPGQGYEQFF
J: TRBJ2-7; size: many; D: TRBD2; V: TRBV12-3/TRBV12-4; DNA: TGTGCCAGCACCCTAGCGGGAGGGGGCGAGCAGTACTTC; CDR3: CASTLAGGGEQYF
J: TRBJ2-2; size: few; D: .; V: TRBV5-1; DNA: TGCGCCAGCACGCTCGCTGGGGCAGACACCGGGGAGCTGTTTTTT; CDR3: CASTLAGADTGELFF
J: TRBJ2-2; size: .; D: .; V: TRBV19; DNA: TGTGCCAGTAGTGCCGGACACGGAACCGGGGAGCTGTTTTTT; CDR3: CASSAGHGTGELFF
J: TRBJ2-7; size: .; D: .; V: TRBV19; DNA: TGTGCCAGTAGTATAGCGGCGGGCTACGAGCAGTACTTC; CDR3: CASSIAAGYEQYF
J: TRBJ2-2; size: few; D: .; V: TRBV7-9; DNA: TGTGCCAGCAGCCCCGACCGATACGGGGAGCTGTTTTTT; CDR3: CASSPDRYGELFF
J: TRBJ2-2; size: few; D: .; V: TRBV2; DNA: TGTGCCAGCAGTGACGAAGGGGACACCGGGGAGCTGTTTTTT; CDR3: CASSDEGDTGELFF
J: TRBJ2-2; size: many; D: TRBD1; V: TRBV2; DNA: TGTGCCAGCAGCGGACAGGCGAACACCGGGGAGCTGTTTTTT; CDR3: CASSGQANTGELFF
J: TRBJ1-4; size: .; D: .; V: TRBV6-1; DNA: TGTGCCAGTTCAGATACAACTAATGAAAAACTGTTTTTT; CDR3: CASSDTTNEKLFF
J: TRBJ2-1; size: .; D: .; V: TRBV9; DNA: TGTGCCAGCAGCCTCCTAGAAAATGAGCAGTTCTTC; CDR3: CASSLLENEQFF
J: TRBJ2-5; size: few; D: .; V: TRBV6-1; DNA: TGTGCCAGCAGGGCCGGGACTTACAAAGAGACCCAGTACTTC; CDR3: CASRAGTYKETQYF
J: TRBJ2-1; size: many; D: .; V: TRBV24-1; DNA: TGTGCCACCAGTGCCTCACAGGGCCTTATCCGCAATGAGCAGTTCTTC; CDR3: CATSASQGLIRNEQFF
J: TRBJ2-7; size: .; D: TRBD2; V: TRBV6-1; DNA: TGCGCCAGCAGTCCCGCTCTAGCGGGAGTGGGGGAGCAGTACTTC; CDR3: CASSPALAGVGEQYF
J: TRBJ2-1; size: many; D: TRBD1; V: TRBV7-2; DNA: TGTGCCAGCAGCTCGGGACAGGCTGTTCCCAATGAGCAGTTCTTC; CDR3: CASSSGQAVPNEQFF
J: TRBJ1-2; size: few; D: .; V: TRBV6-1; DNA: TGTGCCAGCAGTGAAGCGGGGGGGCAGGGGGGCTACACCTTC; CDR3: CASSEAGGQGGYTF
J: TRBJ2-6; size: .; D: .; V: TRBV19; DNA: TGTGCCAGTAGTAGTTACAGGGTAACTGGGGCCAACGTCCTGACTTTC; CDR3: CASSSYRVTGANVLTF
J: TRBJ2-3; size: many; D: TRBD1; V: TRBV2; DNA: TGTGCCAGCATCGGACAGGGGTCCACAGATACGCAGTATTTT; CDR3: CASIGQGSTDTQYF
J: TRBJ2-2; size: .; D: .; V: TRBV15; DNA: TGTGCCACCAGCGGCATCGCACAGGGAATTAACACCGGGGAGCCGTTTTTT; CDR3: CATSGIAQGINTGEPFF
J: TRBJ2-7; size: .; D: TRBD2; V: TRBV6-1; DNA: TGTGCCACCTCAGAGCTAGCGGGAGGGCCGAGGGAGCAGTACTTC; CDR3: CATSELAGGPREQYF
J: TRBJ2-1; size: once; D: .; V: TRBV29-1; DNA: TGCAGCGTTGGTGACGCCCGGAACGCCTACAATGAGCAGTTCTTC; CDR3: CSVGDARNAYNEQFF
J: TRBJ2-5; size: many; D: TRBD2; V: TRBV10-3; DNA: TGTGCCATCAGTCGGGGACTAGCGGGAGAGACCCAGTACTTC; CDR3: CAISRGLAGETQYF
J: TRBJ2-3; size: .; D: TRBD2; V: TRBV6-1; DNA: TGTGCCAGCAGTACTAGCGGGGGCACAGATACGCAGTATTTT; CDR3: CASSTSGGTDTQYF
J: TRBJ2-1; size: once; D: .; V: TRBV5-1; DNA: TGCGCCAGCAGCTTGGACCCCATAAATGAGCAGTTCTTC; CDR3: CASSLDPINEQFF
J: TRBJ2-3; size: .; D: .; V: TRBV11-2; DNA: TGTGCCAGCAGCCCGGTTGCCTGGGCGCAGTATTTT; CDR3: CASSPVAWAQYF
J: TRBJ2-2; size: many; D: .; V: TRBV12-3/TRBV12-4; DNA: TGTGCCAGCCTGAAGGGGACGAACACCGGGGAGCTGTTTTTT; CDR3: CASLKGTNTGELFF
J: TRBJ2-1; size: few; D: TRBD2; V: TRBV27; DNA: TGTGCCAGCAGTTTTGCTGGCGGGAGCTCCTACAATGAGCAGTTCTTC; CDR3: CASSFAGGSSYNEQFF
J: TRBJ1-6; size: few; D: TRBD1; V: TRBV3-1; DNA: TGTGCCAGCAGCGCCGGAACAGGGGCGGGGTCACCCCTCCACTTT; CDR3: CASSAGTGAGSPLHF
J: TRBJ1-6; size: .; D: TRBD1; V: TRBV10-2; DNA: TGCGCCAGCTGGGTAGGGGGCTGGAACGATAATTCACCCCTCCACTTT; CDR3: CASWVGGWNDNSPLHF
J: TRBJ1-3; size: few; D: .; V: TRBV5-4; DNA: TGTGCCAGCAGCACCCTACAGGGCGGAATCTCTGGAAACACCATATATTTT; CDR3: CASSTLQGGISGNTIYF
J: TRBJ1-2; size: .; D: TRBD1; V: TRBV27; DNA: TGTGCCAGCAGCGCTACAGGGGGCAGGTATGGCTACACCTTC; CDR3: CASSATGGRYGYTF
J: TRBJ2-5; size: many; D: TRBD2; V: TRBV28; DNA: TGTGCCAGCAGTTTAAGTCTAGCGGGAGTAGAGACCCAGTACTTC; CDR3: CASSLSLAGVETQYF
J: TRBJ2-3; size: many; D: TRBD2; V: TRBV7-2; DNA: TGTGCCAGCAGCCATCGGACTAGCGGGAGAGGGACAGATACGCAGTATTTT; CDR3: CASSHRTSGRGTDTQYF
J: TRBJ2-2; size: many; D: .; V: TRBV30; DNA: TGTGCCTGGAGTATGGGCACCGGGGAGCTGTTTTTT; CDR3: CAWSMGTGELFF
J: TRBJ1-5; size: few; D: .; V: TRBV29-1; DNA: TGCAGCGTGGGGGGGGGCAGGGATCAGCCCCAGCATTTT; CDR3: CSVGGGRDQPQHF
J: TRBJ2-1; size: few; D: .; V: TRBV20-1; DNA: TGCAGTGCTCTTCGGGGGACAAACAATGAGCAGTTCTTC; CDR3: CSALRGTNNEQFF
J: TRBJ2-1; size: many; D: .; V: TRBV2; DNA: TGTGCCAGCAGCGGAGGGGTCAGACAGGTCAATGAGCAGTTCTTC; CDR3: CASSGGVRQVNEQFF
J: TRBJ2-2; size: few; D: .; V: TRBV7-9; DNA: TGTGCCAGCAGCTTAGGAGCTCCGAACACCGGGGAGCTGTTTTTT; CDR3: CASSLGAPNTGELFF
J: TRBJ2-5; size: .; D: .; V: TRBV7-9; DNA: TGTGCCAGCAGCGCCGAGGAGGGAATAAGAATGTACTTC; CDR3: CASSAEEGIRMYF
J: TRBJ1-2; size: .; D: TRBD1; V: TRBV29-1; DNA: TGCAGCGTTAGACAGGGGGTTGGCTACACCTTC; CDR3: CSVRQGVGYTF
J: TRBJ1-5; size: few; D: .; V: TRBV29-1; DNA: TGCAGCGTTACTATGGCAGGCTACGATCAGCCCCAGCATTTT; CDR3: CSVTMAGYDQPQHF
J: TRBJ2-5; size: .; D: TRBD1; V: TRBV3-1; DNA: TGTGCCAGCAGCCAAGATGGCGGCAGGGGGGAGACCCAGTACTTC; CDR3: CASSQDGGRGETQYF
J: TRBJ1-1; size: many; D: .; V: TRBV6-1; DNA: TGTGCCAGCAGGTCGGAGAGCTCGAACACTGAAGCTTTCTTT; CDR3: CASRSESSNTEAFF
J: TRBJ1-2; size: few; D: TRBD1; V: TRBV24-1; DNA: TGTGCCACCGGTTCAGACAGGGCTCCTAACTATGGCTACACCTTC; CDR3: CATGSDRAPNYGYTF
J: TRBJ2-1; size: few; D: .; V: TRBV3-1; DNA: TGTGCCAGCAGCCAAGTAGTATTCAATGAGCAGTTCTTC; CDR3: CASSQVVFNEQFF
J: TRBJ1-1; size: .; D: .; V: TRBV3-1; DNA: TGTGCCAGCAGCCAAGGCGTGAACACTGAAGCTCTCTTT; CDR3: CASSQGVNTEALF